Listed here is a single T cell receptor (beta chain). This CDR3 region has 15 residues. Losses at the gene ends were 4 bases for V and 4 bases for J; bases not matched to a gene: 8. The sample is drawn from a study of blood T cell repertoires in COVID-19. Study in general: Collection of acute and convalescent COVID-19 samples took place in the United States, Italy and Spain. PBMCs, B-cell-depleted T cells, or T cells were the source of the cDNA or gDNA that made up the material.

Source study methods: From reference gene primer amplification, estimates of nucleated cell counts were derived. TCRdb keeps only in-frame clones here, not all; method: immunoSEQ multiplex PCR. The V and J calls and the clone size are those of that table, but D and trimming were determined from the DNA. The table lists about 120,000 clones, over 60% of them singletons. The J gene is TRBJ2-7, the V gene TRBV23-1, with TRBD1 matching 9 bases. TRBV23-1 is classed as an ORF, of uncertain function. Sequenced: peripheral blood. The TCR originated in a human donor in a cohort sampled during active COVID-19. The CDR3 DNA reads TGCGCCAGCAGTCTACGGACAGGGGCCCCATACGAGCAGTACTTC. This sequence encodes CASSLRTGAPYEQYF.